The entry that follows covers one T cell receptor (beta chain) sequence. Its matching antigen is unknown. This CDR3 is built from 12 residues. Germline V CDR1 and CDR2: DFQATT, SNEGSKA (reference sequence). The data belong to a study of T-cell memory formation after mild COVID-19. Constant-segment-primed 5'RACE gave TCR alpha and TCR beta cDNA libraries with sample barcodes and UMIs. Via MiXCR, TCRdb re-called the 5' RACE reads, giving one row per CDR3 protein. The sample lists roughly 190,000 distinct CDR3 sequences, about 18% occurring once. Study-wide results and limits: Specificity for SARS-CoV-2 was not confirmed among the second-wave clones peaking on day 37.

The receptor's source is an adult woman who had mild COVID-19 (a few samples of this study predate the infection). Cell type and time point are not known. The sample taken for sequencing was PBMCs or a T cell subset sorted from them (not recorded which). The chain has TRBV20-1 and TRBJ2-3, with a tentative D call TRBD2 (6 bases). CDR3 loop: CEPRRGTDTQYF. Here the CDR3 DNA reads TGCGAGCCGAGGAGGGGCACAGATACGCAGTATTTT.